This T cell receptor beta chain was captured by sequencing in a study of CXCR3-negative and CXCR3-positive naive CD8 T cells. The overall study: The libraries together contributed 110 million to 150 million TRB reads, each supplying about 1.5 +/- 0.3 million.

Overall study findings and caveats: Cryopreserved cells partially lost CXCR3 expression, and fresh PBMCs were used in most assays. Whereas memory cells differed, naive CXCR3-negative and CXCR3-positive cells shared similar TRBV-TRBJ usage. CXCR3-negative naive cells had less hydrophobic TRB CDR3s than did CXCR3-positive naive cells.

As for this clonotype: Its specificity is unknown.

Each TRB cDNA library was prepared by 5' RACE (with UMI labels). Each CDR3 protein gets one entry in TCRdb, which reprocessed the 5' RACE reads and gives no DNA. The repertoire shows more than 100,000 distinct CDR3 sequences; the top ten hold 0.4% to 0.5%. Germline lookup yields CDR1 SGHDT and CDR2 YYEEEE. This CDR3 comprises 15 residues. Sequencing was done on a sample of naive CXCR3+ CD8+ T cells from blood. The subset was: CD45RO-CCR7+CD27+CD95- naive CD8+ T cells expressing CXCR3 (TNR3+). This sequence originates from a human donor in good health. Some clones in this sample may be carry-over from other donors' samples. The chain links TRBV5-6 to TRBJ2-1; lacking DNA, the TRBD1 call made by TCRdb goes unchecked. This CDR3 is CASSPRGGGGNEQFF. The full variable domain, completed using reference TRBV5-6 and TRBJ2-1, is DAGVTQSPTHLIKTRGQQVTLRCSPKSGHDTVSWYQQALGQGPQFIFQYYEEEERQRGNFPDRFSGHQFPNYSSELNVNALLLGDSALYLCASSPRGGGGNEQFFGPGTRLTVL.